A single sample is the source of the 23 T cell receptor beta chains below, sequenced in a study of blood T cell repertoires in COVID-19. Generated by immunoSEQ multiplex PCR, the TCRdb table keeps only in-frame clones and is missing some. The table records 210,000 or so clones, 90% of them present only once. What was sequenced was peripheral blood. Receptor source: a man aged 50-60 years with acute or convalescent COVID-19.

The V call is TRBV10-1, the J call TRBJ2-1, with D hard to call. Germline-derived CDR1 and CDR2 are WNHNN and SYGVQD (reference sequence). V lost 3 bases, J lost 6 bases, and 15 bases lay in between. The length of the CDR3 is 15 residues. This chain's CDR3 is CASSDYARSLNEQFF. The CDR3 coding sequence is TGCGCCAGCAGTGACTACGCTAGGTCGCTCAATGAGCAGTTCTTC.

The chain uses TRBV30 and TRBJ1-1; D might be TRBD1 (5 bases). Trimming left V 4 bases short and J 3 bases short, with 9 bases between. This CDR3 has 12 residues. CDR1 GTSNPN and CDR2 SVGIG come from the germline V gene (reference sequence). DNA for the CDR3: TGTGCCTGGACAGGAGGGGACACTGAAGCTTTCTTT. This codes for CAWTGGDTEAFF.

The V and J genes are TRBV28 and TRBJ2-3; tentative D call: TRBD2 (6 bases). The CDR3 length is 15 residues. V was clipped by 3 bases and J by 4 bases, with 14 bases between them. The germline gives CDR1 MDHEN, CDR2 SYDVKM. CDR3 sequence: CASSFGAERADTQYF. The CDR3 DNA reads TGTGCCAGCAGTTTTGGGGCTGAGCGGGCAGATACGCAGTATTTT.

In DNA form, the CDR3 reads TGTGCCACAGCAAACAGGGGTGGCACTGAAGCTTTCTTT. Protein: CATANRGGTEAFF. The chain links TRBV10-3 to TRBJ1-1; 7 nucleotides agree with TRBD1. V shed 10 bases and J 4 bases; nucleotides not matched to a gene: 9. The CDR3 spans 13 residues. In germline, CDR1 is ENHRY, CDR2 SYGVKD.

This sequence joins TRBV5-8 and TRBJ2-5; D not certain. This CDR3 region has 14 residues. CDR1 SGHTS and CDR2 YDEGEE come from the germline V gene. Trimming took off 4 bases at V and 4 bases at J, with 14 bases between the two ends. CDR3 sequence: CASSPNKRRETQYF. The CDR3 DNA sequence: TGTGCCAGCAGCCCAAACAAGCGTAGAGAGACCCAGTACTTC.

With regard to this clone: Other DNA sequences in this specimen translate into the identical CDR3. This chain joins TRBV28 and TRBJ1-3; TRBD1 agrees at 8 bases. Trimming took 6 bases from V and 4 from J; bases not matched to a gene: 5. The CDR3 spans 14 residues. Per germline, CDR1 MDHEN and CDR2 SYDVKM. The CDR3 DNA sequence: TGTGCCAGCAGAACAGGGGGGACCGGAAACACCATATATTTT. It yields the protein CASRTGGTGNTIYF. The variable domain in full, completed from reference TRBV28 and TRBJ1-3, reads DVKVTQSSRYLVKRTGEKVFLECVQDMDHENMFWYRQDPGLGLRLIYFSYDVKMKEKGDIPEGYSVSREKKERFSLILESASTNQTSMYLCASRTGGTGNTIYFGEGSWLTVV.

The rearrangement joins TRBV5-4 to TRBJ2-7; TRBD2 matches at 8 bases. Germline values: CDR1 SGHNT, CDR2 YYREEE (reference sequence). The CDR3 is 15 residues long. J gave up 4 bases and V 1 base, and 7 bases lay outside the gene matches. The DNA of the CDR3 is TGTGCCAGCAGCTTGTGGAGCGGGAGTGGTTACGAGCAGTACTTC. Translating it yields CASSLWSGSGYEQYF.

This clone was seen only once. The V gene is TRBV4-2, the J gene TRBJ2-3; TRBD2 aligns across 9 bases. The CDR3 is 18 amino acids. V lost 0 bases, J lost 0 bases, and 7 bases stayed unmatched. Germline lookup yields CDR1 LGHNA and CDR2 YNFKEQ. The chain's CDR3 is CASSQDGGGRGSTDTQYF. CDR3 nucleotide sequence: TGTGCCAGCAGCCAAGATGGAGGCGGGAGGGGTAGCACAGATACGCAGTATTTT.

This clone showed up just a few times. The chain combines TRBV10-3 with TRBJ1-1; no clear D gene. Trimming took 4 bases from V and 4 from J, leaving 19 bases between them. Germline CDR1 reads ENHRY; CDR2 reads SYGVKD. The CDR3 sequence is 16 residues long. The chain's CDR3 is CAISARERWGGTEAFF. The DNA for the CDR3 is TGTGCCATCAGTGCGAGGGAAAGGTGGGGAGGCACTGAAGCTTTCTTT.

The rearrangement uses TRBV28 and TRBJ1-3, with D tentatively TRBD1 (6 bases). Germline assignment: CDR1 MDHEN and CDR2 SYDVKM. V was trimmed by 4 bases and J by 5 bases, leaving 15 bases between them. CDR3 length: 15 amino acids. CDR3 sequence: CASSSQGRGRNTIYF. In nucleotides, the CDR3 is TGTGCCAGCAGTTCCCAGGGGAGAGGGAGAAACACCATATATTTT.

This chain connects TRBV4-3 to TRBJ1-6; TRBD1 aligns across 7 bases. The junction had 0 bases not matched to a gene; V was cut back by 0 bases and J by 7 bases. Germline CDR1 and CDR2: LGHNA and YSLEER. CDR3 length equals 14 residues. CDR3 amino acids: CASSQEDRNSPLHF. CDR3 DNA sequence: TGCGCCAGCAGCCAAGAGGACAGGAATTCACCCCTCCACTTT.

The gene calls are TRBV29-1 and TRBJ1-2, with D tentatively TRBD1 (6 bases). Per the germline V gene, CDR1 is SQVTM and CDR2 is ANQGSEA. There are 13 residues in the CDR3. The V end was cut by 4 bases, the J end by 2 bases, with 11 bases between. The CDR3: CSVAGQQNYGYTF. Here the CDR3 DNA reads TGCAGCGTTGCGGGACAACAGAACTATGGCTACACCTTC.

This clone was picked up one time. This chain joins TRBV5-6 and TRBJ1-6; possibly TRBD1 for D (5 bases). The V end lost 4 bases, the J end lost 8 bases, and 16 bases lay between the germline ends. The germline V gene has CDR1 SGHDT and CDR2 YYEEEE. CDR3 size: 15 residues. The CDR3 region is CASSGGVSRDSPLHF. The CDR3, as DNA: TGTGCCAGCAGCGGAGGGGTCTCTCGGGATTCACCCCTCCACTTT. The variable domain in full, completed from reference TRBV5-6 and TRBJ1-6, reads DAGVTQSPTHLIKTRGQQVTLRCSPKSGHDTVSWYQQALGQGPQFIFQYYEEEERQRGNFPDRFSGHQFPNYSSELNVNALLLGDSALYLCASSGGVSRDSPLHFGNGTRLTVT.

V usage is TRBV7-3 and J usage is TRBJ2-2, with 8 nucleotides matching TRBD2. The CDR3 is 15 residues long. V was clipped by 5 bases and J by 6 bases; unmatched bases: 8. The V gene's germline CDR1 is SGHTA and CDR2 FQGTGA. The CDR3 loop is CASSPQGLDAGELFF. CDR3 DNA sequence: TGTGCCAGCAGCCCCCAGGGACTAGACGCCGGGGAGCTGTTTTTT.

In its sample, this clone was seen once. J is TRBJ2-2 and V is TRBV25-1, with D perhaps TRBD1 (5 bases). The V gene lost 1 base and the J gene lost 2 bases, with 8 bases spanning the gap. Germline V lookup: CDR1 MGHDK, CDR2 SYGVNS. This CDR3 has 15 amino acids. CDR3 sequence reads: CASSEFRGNTGELFF. As DNA, the CDR3 is TGTGCCAGCAGTGAATTTAGGGGAAACACCGGGGAGCTGTTTTTT.

This clone appeared once. This rearrangement joins TRBV19 to TRBJ1-6; 7 positions agree with TRBD1. Trimming at V came to 3 bases and at J to 13 bases, leaving 12 bases not matched to a gene. The germline V gene has CDR1 LNHDA and CDR2 SQIVND (reference sequence). This CDR3 is 15 amino acids long. The CDR3 sequence: CASSIGGTATIPLHF. The CDR3 nucleotides are TGTGCCAGTAGTATTGGGGGGACAGCGACGATTCCCCTCCACTTT.

The gene calls are TRBV28 and TRBJ1-3; D gene ambiguous. CDR3 length: 17 amino acids. CDR1 and CDR2 from the germline V gene are MDHEN and SYDVKM. V lost 2 bases to trimming and J lost 3 bases, with 17 bases between them. This CDR3 reads CASSLIGGRGYGNTIYF. In DNA form, the CDR3 reads TGTGCCAGCAGTTTAATTGGAGGACGGGGTTATGGAAACACCATATATTTT.

This clone showed up just a few times. The chain is built from TRBV15 and TRBJ2-7; TRBD1 matches at 7 bases. The germline CDR1 and CDR2 sequences are LNHNV and YYDKDF (reference sequence). J lost 1 base, V lost 7 bases, and 4 bases had no gene match. The CDR3 contains 13 residues. The CDR3: CATNWGQSYEQYV. For the CDR3, the DNA is TGTGCCACCAATTGGGGACAGTCCTACGAGCAGTACGTC.

The chain joins TRBV6-5 to TRBJ2-7; TRBD2 might be the D (5 bases). Germline V gives CDR1 MNHEY, CDR2 SVGAGI. CDR3 length equals 13 residues. The germline V and J ends were trimmed by 8 bases and 0 bases, with 11 bases remaining between them. CDR3: CASPGINSYEQYF. The CDR3 bases are TGTGCCAGCCCCGGGATAAACTCCTACGAGCAGTACTTC.

V and J are TRBV28 and TRBJ1-6, with TRBD1 matching 7 bases. The CDR3 extends over 14 amino acids. With 6 bases clipped from V and 7 bases from J, the junction kept 6 bases outside the gene matches. Germline V lookup: CDR1 MDHEN, CDR2 SYDVKM. CDR3 nucleotide sequence: TGTGCCAGCAGACCCGGGACAGTAAATTCACCCCTCCACTTT. Its translation is CASRPGTVNSPLHF.

The chain couples TRBV24-1 to TRBJ2-3; D possibly corresponds to TRBD1 (5 bases). Looked up from germline, CDR1 is KGHDR and CDR2 is SFDVKD. The CDR3 covers 16 residues. Deletions cut 1 base from V and 5 bases from J, with 15 bases between. CDR3 loop: CATSDFPGWRIDTQYF. CDR3 sequence (DNA): TGTGCCACCAGTGATTTCCCAGGGTGGAGAATAGATACGCAGTATTTT.

This chain links TRBV27 with TRBJ2-2, with 7 bases that match TRBD2. This CDR3 comprises 17 residues. Germline V gives CDR1 MNHEY, CDR2 SMNVEV (reference sequence). V shed 4 bases and J 2 bases; nucleotides not matched to a gene: 10. For the CDR3, the DNA is TGTGCCAGCAGTTGGGTTGGGGGAGGGGTAAACACCGGGGAGCTGTTTTTT. Its protein product is CASSWVGGGVNTGELFF.

This sequence joins TRBV29-1 and TRBJ2-5, with TRBD1 identical over 7 bases. With V trimmed by 8 bases and J by 1 base, 10 bases remained unmatched. There are 14 residues in the CDR3. Germline CDR1 reads SQVTM; CDR2 reads ANQGSEA. The CDR3 spells CSSPSQGSQETQYF. CDR3 nucleotide sequence: TGCAGCTCTCCCTCACAGGGGTCCCAAGAGACCCAGTACTTC.